The 5 T cell receptor beta chains reported below all come from one sample, sequenced in a study of blood T cell repertoires in COVID-19. Profiling relied on immunoSEQ multiplex PCR, and the TCRdb table lists in-frame clones only, not all of them. This table holds roughly 100,000 clones, over 85% found once. Sequencing was performed on peripheral blood. These receptors originate from a woman aged 45 to 65 with COVID-19, enrolled during active disease.

This clone was seen once. The rearrangement joins TRBV19 to TRBJ2-1, with TRBD2 identical over 8 bases. Germline loops: CDR1 LNHDA, CDR2 SQIVND (reference sequence). V shed 7 bases, J shed 2 bases, and the junction held 13 bases outside the gene matches. This CDR3 is 17 amino acids long. In nucleotides, the CDR3 is TGTGCCAGTATTACGCCGGGGGGGCAGGGCACCTACAATGAGCAGTTCTTC. This translates into CASITPGGQGTYNEQFF.

J is TRBJ1-6 and V is TRBV4-1; D is perhaps TRBD1 (6 bases). Germline V CDR1 and CDR2: MGHRA, YSYEKL. The CDR3 runs 17 residues. V lost 1 base to trimming and J lost 11 bases, with 21 bases between them. CDR3 in DNA: TGCGCCAGCAGCCAAGGGGGGTTCAGGGGAGTGAATACACCCCTCCACTTT. Translated, it gives CASSQGGFRGVNTPLHF.

This chain uses TRBV6-5 with TRBJ1-3; a possible D gene is TRBD1 (6 bases). The V end lost 9 bases, the J end lost 4 bases, and 19 bases lay between the germline ends. The germline gives CDR1 MNHEY, CDR2 SVGAGI. The CDR3 runs to 15 residues. The CDR3 spells CASLREIDRGNTIYF. CDR3 sequence (DNA): TGTGCCAGTCTGAGGGAAATCGACAGGGGAAACACCATATATTTT.

This sequence joins TRBV9 and TRBJ2-7; 8 bases agree with TRBD2. This CDR3 is 15 amino acids long. V shed 2 bases, J shed 2 bases, and the junction held 6 bases outside the gene matches. Germline CDR1 SGDLS, CDR2 YYNGEE. CDR3 residues: CASSVGGGPAYEQYF. The DNA for the CDR3 is TGTGCCAGCAGCGTCGGCGGGGGGCCGGCCTACGAGCAGTACTTC.

This clone was detected a few times. This rearrangement joins TRBV15 to TRBJ1-5; 7 nucleotides agree with TRBD1. Germline V CDR1 and CDR2: LNHNV, YYDKDF (reference sequence). CDR3 size: 15 residues. V lost 4 bases and J lost 2; bases outside the gene matches: 5. Written as DNA, the CDR3 is TGTGCCACCAGCAACCAGGACAGGCGCAATCAGCCCCAGCATTTT. It translates to CATSNQDRRNQPQHF. The full variable domain, completed using reference TRBV15 and TRBJ1-5, is DAMVIQNPRYQVTQFGKPVTLSCSQTLNHNVMYWYQQKSSQAPKLLFHYYDKDFNNEADTPDNFQSRRPNTSFCFLDIRSPGLGDTAMYLCATSNQDRRNQPQHFGDGTRLSIL.